This TCR beta chain derives from a study of blood T cell repertoires in COVID-19. Study details: Some COVID-19 samples were acute and others convalescent; all came from the United States, Italy and Spain.

This clone was observed once. As handled by the study authors: Estimates of nucleated cell counts were drawn from the amplification of reference gene primers. The assay was immunoSEQ multiplex PCR, and TCRdb's table has in-frame clones only and misses some. Clonal size and the V and J genes are those of that table, whereas D and trimming came from the DNA. The data show 90,000 or so clones, 80% to 90% seen once. This TCR derives from a man aged 55 to 69 with acute or convalescent COVID-19. Sequenced sample: peripheral blood.

CDR3 in DNA: TGTGCCAGCAGCCGACCGGGACAGGGACTTAACGAGCAGTACTTC. Translating gives CASSRPGQGLNEQYF. The chain employs TRBV5-4 and TRBJ2-7, with 9 bases aligning to TRBD1. Per the germline V gene, CDR1 is SGHNT and CDR2 is YYREEE (reference sequence). J lost 5 bases, V lost 4 bases, and 10 bases had no gene match. The CDR3 is 15 amino acids.